What follows are 22 T cell receptor beta chains derived from one specimen sequenced in a study of identical twins. TCRdb independently ran MiXCR on the 5' RACE reads; one entry per CDR3 protein. This table has 550,000 to 800,000 distinct CDR3 sequences, 7% to 7.5% appearing once. The data also belong to a second study, concerning yellow fever vaccine responses in identical twins.

Sequences were obtained from PBMCs. These receptors were obtained from a woman younger than 35 in good health.

The chain links TRBV14 to TRBJ1-1; D is uncertain. Germline V gives CDR1 SGHDN, CDR2 FVKESK. Trimming removed 4 bases at V and 0 bases at J, with 12 bases between. The CDR3 runs to 15 residues. The CDR3 sequence: CASSRARHLNTEAFF. Here the CDR3 DNA reads TGTGCCAGCAGCCGAGCCCGACACCTGAACACTGAAGCTTTCTTT.

The J gene is TRBJ2-7, the V gene TRBV6-1, with D maybe TRBD2 (5 bases). Germline V gives CDR1 MNHNS, CDR2 SASEGT. Trimming removed 6 bases at V and 0 bases at J, with 18 bases between. CDR3 length: 16 residues. CDR3 in DNA: TGTGCCAGCAGCCAACGCGGGCTAGCCAACTCCTACGAGCAGTACTTC. Translation gives CASSQRGLANSYEQYF.

This clonotype was counted many times. This rearrangement joins TRBV7-2 to TRBJ2-3; tentatively, D is TRBD1 or TRBD2 (6 bases each). The germline V gene has CDR1 SGHTA and CDR2 FQGNSA. The CDR3 has 16 residues. V lost 1 base and J lost 2, with 13 bases in between. The CDR3, as DNA: TGTGCCAGCAGCTTAGTGGGGGGCCCTAACACAGATACGCAGTATTTT. Residues: CASSLVGGPNTDTQYF.

This clonotype was recorded many times. The V call is TRBV14, the J call TRBJ2-1; the D gene is possibly TRBD1 (7 bases). Germline V lookup: CDR1 SGHDN, CDR2 FVKESK. Trimming pared 4 bases from V and 0 bases from J, leaving 10 bases between. CDR3 length equals 15 residues. DNA of the CDR3: TGTGCCAGCAGCCGCCAGGGGGGCTCCTACAATGAGCAGTTCTTC. This translates into CASSRQGGSYNEQFF.

This clonotype was counted only a few times. The V call is TRBV12-3 or TRBV12-4, the J call TRBJ1-2; 10 nucleotides match TRBD1. The CDR3 is 16 amino acids. J gave up 7 bases and V 4 bases, and 12 bases lay outside the gene matches. For the CDR3, the DNA is TGTGCCAGCAGTTACGACCCCCGGGACAGGGGACTTGGCTACACCTTC. Protein product: CASSYDPRDRGLGYTF.

This clonotype showed up just a few times. This sequence joins TRBV5-1 and TRBJ2-1; perhaps TRBD2 as D (6 bases). Trimming removed 1 base at V and 8 bases at J, with 13 bases between. This CDR3 region has 14 residues. Germline-derived CDR1 and CDR2 are SGHRS and YFSETQ. CDR3 nucleotides: TGCGCCAGCAGCTTGCCCGGGAGAGCCGATGAGCAGTTCTTC. It yields the protein CASSLPGRADEQFF.

As to this clonotype: One junction end disagrees with the germline gene, perhaps due to a read error. V and J are TRBV12-3 or TRBV12-4 and TRBJ2-1; 15 bases agree with TRBD2. This CDR3 has 18 amino acids. In DNA form, the CDR3 reads TGTGCCCGCAGTTCCCCCCGGACTAGCGGGGGGGCCGGCGATGAGCAGTTCTTC. Its protein is CARSSPRTSGGAGDEQFF.

The chain uses TRBV7-9 and TRBJ2-1; possible D gene TRBD2, 6 bases. V lost 8 bases and J 7 bases, leaving 18 bases between the germline ends. The CDR3 runs to 14 residues. The germline V gene encodes CDR1 SEHNR and CDR2 FQNEAQ (reference sequence). The CDR3 sequence: CASSPVAVENEQFF. DNA for the CDR3: TGTGCCAGCTCTCCGGTAGCGGTAGAGAATGAGCAGTTCTTC.

At least ten counts were recorded for this clonotype. The chain has TRBV4-1 and TRBJ2-5; 8 nucleotides align to TRBD1. The CDR3 loop spans 13 amino acids. Trimming at V came to 5 bases and at J to 5 bases, leaving 4 bases not matched to a gene. Germline CDR1 and CDR2: MGHRA and YSYEKL. In DNA form, the CDR3 reads TGCGCCAGCAGCTCAGGGGGCCCGGAGACCCAGTACTTC. It encodes CASSSGGPETQYF.

This clonotype was detected many times. This chain links TRBV12-3 or TRBV12-4 with TRBJ2-1; tentatively, D is TRBD2 (6 bases). This CDR3 spans 13 amino acids. Trimming took 3 bases from V and 4 from J, leaving 7 bases between them. The CDR3: CASSFLAYNEQFF. The CDR3 DNA reads as TGTGCCAGCAGTTTCCTAGCGTACAATGAGCAGTTCTTC.

The table lists this clonotype with many counts. The rearrangement uses TRBV3-1 and TRBJ1-1; tentatively, D is TRBD1 (5 bases). The CDR3 runs to 13 residues. Germline V gene sequence: CDR1 LGHDT, CDR2 YNNKEL (reference sequence). Trimming took off 1 base at V and 3 bases at J, with 6 bases between the two ends. The CDR3 nucleotides read TGTGCCAGCAGCCAAGGACAGTACACTGAAGCTTTCTTT. Translated: CASSQGQYTEAFF.

The chain joins TRBV3-1 to TRBJ2-6; D not certain. The CDR3 sequence is 15 residues long. V lost 2 bases and J lost 1, with 6 bases in between. Germline-derived CDR1 and CDR2 are LGHDT and YNNKEL (reference sequence). The CDR3 spells CASSQSQSGANVLTF. The CDR3, as DNA: TGTGCCAGCAGCCAAAGTCAATCTGGGGCCAACGTCCTGACTTTC.

This clonotype occurred many times. DNA for the CDR3: TGTGCCAGCAGTGCATTCGGGCCAGATACGCAGTATTTT. This sequence encodes CASSAFGPDTQYF. This chain joins TRBV2 and TRBJ2-3, with D unresolved. This CDR3 spans 13 amino acids. V lost 4 bases, J lost 4 bases, and 9 bases lay in between. Germline V gene lookup returns CDR1 SNHLY and CDR2 FYNNEI.

This clonotype was seen many times. This sequence joins TRBV20-1 and TRBJ2-3; 8 positions match TRBD2. In germline, CDR1 is DFQATT, CDR2 SNEGSKA (reference sequence). The CDR3 length is 13 residues. V was clipped by 5 bases and J by 3 bases; unmatched bases: 4. The CDR3 DNA reads TGCAGTGCTGTTACGGGGGGGACAGATACGCAGTATTTT. Translating it yields CSAVTGGTDTQYF.

This clonotype showed up many times. The chain couples TRBV10-3 to TRBJ1-2; the D is unclear. Germline CDR1 ENHRY, CDR2 SYGVKD. Trimming took 7 bases from V and 2 from J, leaving 17 bases between them. The CDR3 is 15 amino acids. Here the CDR3 DNA reads TGTGCCATCATTCCAAGCCCCGACTCCAACTATGGCTACACCTTC. Its translation: CAIIPSPDSNYGYTF.

This clonotype was recorded many times. In DNA, the CDR3 is TGCGCCAGCAGCTTGTCTTCGATGTCGCAGGTGAACACTGAAGCTTTCTTT. Encoded protein: CASSLSSMSQVNTEAFF. The J gene is TRBJ1-1, the V gene TRBV5-1, with D hard to call. This CDR3 has 17 amino acids. Trimming left V 1 base short and J 0 bases short, with 16 bases between. From germline, CDR1 is SGHRS and CDR2 YFSETQ.

This clonotype was detected only a few times. In DNA form, the CDR3 reads TGTGCCACCAGTGATTCTACGACGGGACTAGCGGGGGAGACCCAGTACTTC. Its translation is CATSDSTTGLAGETQYF. The chain is built from TRBV24-1 and TRBJ2-5, with TRBD2 matching over 13 bases. CDR3 length equals 17 residues. With 2 bases clipped from V and 5 bases from J, the junction kept 7 bases outside the gene matches. Germline V gene data show CDR1 as KGHDR and CDR2 as SFDVKD.

This clonotype was seen repeatedly, ten times or more. J is TRBJ1-6 and V is TRBV5-1; D gene uncertain. The CDR3 covers 16 residues. The V and J ends lost 4 bases and 0 bases respectively, with 11 bases between them. Germline V gene data show CDR1 as SGHRS and CDR2 as YFSETQ. In nucleotides, the CDR3 is TGCGCCAGCAGCACCTACCGGGACTCCTATAATTCACCCCTCCACTTT. Translated, it gives CASSTYRDSYNSPLHF.

This clonotype was detected many times. V and J are TRBV5-1 and TRBJ2-5; 8 positions match TRBD2. Germline trimming cut 4 bases from V and 5 bases from J; bases unmatched to any gene: 7. The CDR3 consists of 14 residues. The germline gives CDR1 SGHRS, CDR2 YFSETQ. The CDR3 nucleotides are TGCGCCAGCAGCCCCGGGACTAGTAGGGAGACCCAGTACTTC. Residues: CASSPGTSRETQYF.

This clonotype was observed a handful of times. The chain has TRBV12-3 or TRBV12-4 and TRBJ2-7; 9 positions match TRBD2. V shed 6 bases, J shed 3 bases, and the junction held 9 bases outside the gene matches. This CDR3 has 15 residues. The CDR3 nucleotides are TGTGCCAGCAGCCAACAGACTAGCGGTCTCTACGAGCAGTACTTC. Protein product: CASSQQTSGLYEQYF.

This clonotype appeared many times. The genes are TRBV9 and TRBJ2-1; D call uncertain. CDR3 length: 15 residues. Germline values: CDR1 SGDLS, CDR2 YYNGEE. V was trimmed by 0 bases and J by 2 bases, leaving 9 bases between them. The CDR3 is CASSVGLAPYNEQFF. The CDR3 DNA sequence: TGTGCCAGCAGCGTAGGTCTCGCACCCTACAATGAGCAGTTCTTC.

A few counts support this clonotype. The chain is built from TRBV6-1 and TRBJ2-6, with D perhaps TRBD2 (5 bases). V was shortened by 5 bases and J by 1 base, with 15 bases between the two germline ends. CDR3 length: 17 residues. Germline values: CDR1 MNHNS, CDR2 SASEGT. The CDR3 coding sequence is TGTGCCAGCAGTCCGAGGGTGGTTCGGTCTGGGGCCAACGTCCTGACTTTC. Residues: CASSPRVVRSGANVLTF.